This entry lists 13 T cell receptor beta chains sequenced from one sample in a study of T cells in Graves' hyperthyroidism and ophthalmopathy. Amplification targeted TCR beta CDR3 regions from RNA transcripts. TCR CDR3 underwent first-round RT-PCR with the HTBI primer set. TCRdb fed the multiplex PCR reads into MiXCR, producing one record per CDR3 protein. The sample lists 280,000 or so distinct CDR3 sequences, about 25% occurring once. The sample consisted of blood. These receptor sequences come from a man in his forties with Graves' hyperthyroidism that later progressed to Graves' ophthalmopathy.

This clonotype was counted many times. This could be a read error, since a much larger clone is one nucleotide away. The rearrangement uses TRBV29-1 and TRBJ1-2, with TRBD1 as a possible D gene (5 bases). Trimming took 3 bases from V and 4 from J, leaving 9 bases between them. CDR3 length: 12 amino acids. In germline, CDR1 is SQVTM, CDR2 ANQGSEA. The DNA of the CDR3 is TGCAGCGTTGAGTTTCAGGGCTATGGCTACACCTTC. This sequence encodes CSVEFQGYGYTF.

This clonotype was seen repeatedly, ten times or more. The chain is built from TRBV6-5 and TRBJ2-7, with D perhaps TRBD2 (6 bases). Germline V lookup: CDR1 MNHEY, CDR2 SVGAGI. This CDR3 spans 14 amino acids. V was trimmed by 2 bases and J by 3 bases, leaving 11 bases between them. The CDR3 DNA is TGTGCCAGCAGTTACGCCGGGGGTATCTACGAGCAGTACTTC. It yields the protein CASSYAGGIYEQYF.

This chain uses TRBV20-1 with TRBJ1-1, with D possibly matching TRBD1 (5 bases). The CDR3 is made up of 15 amino acids. The germline CDR1 and CDR2 sequences are DFQATT and SNEGSKA (reference sequence). CDR3 region: CSPSESRGMRTEAFF. The CDR3 region has the DNA TGCAGCCCCTCCGAATCGAGGGGCATGAGGACTGAAGCTTTCTTT.

The genes are TRBV6-1 and TRBJ2-7, with 12 bases matching TRBD1. CDR1 and CDR2 (germline): MNHNS, SASEGT. V shed 9 bases and J 5 bases; nucleotides not matched to a gene: 8. This CDR3 has 14 residues. The CDR3 region is CARVPGQGADEQYF. The CDR3 DNA is TGTGCCAGAGTACCGGGACAGGGGGCGGACGAGCAGTACTTC.

This clonotype was detected many times. The rearrangement links TRBV12-3 or TRBV12-4 to TRBJ2-7; D is unclear. V shed 8 bases and J shed 0 bases, with 8 bases lying between them. The CDR3 extends over 12 amino acids. CDR3 DNA sequence: TGTGCCAGCTCCAAGACCTCCTACGAGCAGTACTTC. Translation: CASSKTSYEQYF.

This clonotype has at least ten counts. The chain is built from TRBV29-1 and TRBJ2-4; tentatively, D is TRBD1 (5 bases). Germline V lookup: CDR1 SQVTM, CDR2 ANQGSEA. V was shortened by 1 base and J by 7 bases, with 8 bases between the two germline ends. CDR3 length equals 12 residues. CDR3 region: CSVEGGVNIQYF. In DNA, the CDR3 is TGCAGCGTTGAAGGGGGCGTGAACATTCAGTACTTC.

This clonotype was counted ten times or more. The chain has TRBV24-1 and TRBJ2-5, with D possibly TRBD1 on 6 matching bases. The germline V gene encodes CDR1 KGHDR and CDR2 SFDVKD. The length of the CDR3 is 15 residues. Deletions cut 1 base from V and 4 bases from J, with 12 bases between. The CDR3 is CATSDFSGVGETQYF. As DNA, the CDR3 is TGTGCCACCAGTGATTTCTCAGGGGTGGGAGAGACCCAGTACTTC.

This clonotype appeared many times. The chain carries TRBV7-2 and TRBJ2-7, with TRBD2 identical over 10 bases. This CDR3 is built from 18 residues. J gave up 4 bases and V 4 bases, and 16 bases lay outside the gene matches. Germline V gene sequence: CDR1 SGHTA, CDR2 FQGNSA. As DNA, the CDR3 is TGTGCCAGCAGCTCGCGAGTGGGGGGTAGCGGGAGGACTTACGAGCAGTACTTC. It translates to CASSSRVGGSGRTYEQYF.

This clonotype has a single count. J is TRBJ1-5 and V is TRBV12-3 or TRBV12-4; TRBD1 aligns across 7 bases. V lost 10 bases, J lost 6 bases, and 12 bases stayed unmatched. The CDR3 sequence is 14 residues long. The CDR3 DNA sequence: TGTGCCACTAGGACAGGAGCACCAGGTCAGCCCCAGCATTTT. Protein product: CATRTGAPGQPQHF.

This clonotype was found many times. The chain couples TRBV5-1 to TRBJ1-2; D gene uncertain. Germline CDR1 and CDR2: SGHRS and YFSETQ. V lost 0 bases and J lost 4, with 7 bases in between. The CDR3 runs to 13 residues. The CDR3, as DNA: TGCGCCAGCAGCTTGGATGGAGTCTATGGCTACACCTTC. Translating it yields CASSLDGVYGYTF.

This clonotype was observed at least ten times. The gene calls are TRBV5-1 and TRBJ2-4; 8 bases fit TRBD2. CDR3 length equals 17 residues. Germline trimming cut 0 bases from V and 8 bases from J; bases unmatched to any gene: 13. Looked up from germline, CDR1 is SGHRS and CDR2 is YFSETQ. The CDR3 here is CASSLGAFSGEDDIQYF. The CDR3 region has the DNA TGCGCCAGCAGCTTGGGGGCCTTTAGCGGGGAGGATGACATTCAGTACTTC.

The table lists this clonotype with many counts. V and J are TRBV29-1 and TRBJ2-7; 9 bases line up with TRBD1. Germline V lookup: CDR1 SQVTM, CDR2 ANQGSEA. There are 14 residues in the CDR3. V lost 7 bases to trimming and J lost 4 bases; unmatched junction nucleotides: 11. In nucleotides, the CDR3 is TGCAGCGCCCGTCGACAGGGACAGGGATACGAGCAGTACTTC. Amino acids: CSARRQGQGYEQYF.

This chain uses TRBV27 with TRBJ1-1; 9 bases fit TRBD1. The CDR3 totals 17 residues. Germline loops: CDR1 MNHEY, CDR2 SMNVEV (reference sequence). V shed 4 bases, J shed 3 bases, and the junction held 12 bases outside the gene matches. The CDR3 loop is CASSYPPDTGGYTEAFF. Here the CDR3 DNA reads TGTGCCAGCAGTTACCCCCCGGATACAGGGGGCTACACTGAAGCTTTCTTT.